This is a list of T cell receptor beta chains from one sample in a study of blood T cell repertoires in COVID-19. Sequenced by immunoSEQ multiplex PCR; TCRdb stores in-frame clones only, minus some. The profile shows approximately 150,000 clones, approximately 80% of them singletons. Sequenced: peripheral blood. These receptors were collected from a woman between 50 and 59 years old with acute or convalescent COVID-19. CDR3s include the opening cysteine and the closing phenylalanine or tryptophan. The D gene is left open where the match is weak. Size tells how often a clone was seen (once, few, many) or the class of an expanded clone, and some rows leave it out.

TRBD1,TRBV2,TRBJ2-7,many,CARQGESREQYF,TGTGCCAGACAGGGGGAATCGAGGGAGCAGTACTTC
-,TRBV4-1,TRBJ2-5,-,CASSLGQAGTIQETQYF,TGCGCCAGCAGCCTAGGACAGGCGGGAACCATCCAAGAGACCCAGTACTTC
-,TRBV3-1/TRBV3-2,TRBJ2-2,-,CASSHVAAFNTGELFF,TGTGCCAGCAGCCACGTTGCGGCATTTAACACCGGGGAGCTGTTTTTT
TRBD2,TRBV9,TRBJ2-1,-,CASSVGIAGDYNEQFF,TGTGCCAGCAGCGTAGGTATTGCGGGGGACTACAATGAGCAGTTCTTC
-,TRBV9,TRBJ2-3,-,CASSVIGSSTDTQYF,TGTGCCAGCAGCGTAATAGGGAGTAGCACAGATACGCAGTATTTT
-,TRBV28,TRBJ1-4,-,CAIGGAPGSVEKLFF,TGTGCCATCGGGGGGGCCCCGGGGTCGGTTGAAAAACTGTTTTTT
-,TRBV27,TRBJ2-1,-,CASSSQNNEQFF,TGTGCCAGCAGTTCCCAGAACAATGAGCAGTTCTTC
TRBD1,TRBV7-3,TRBJ1-1,once,CASSLTPGGLNTEAFF,TGTGCCAGCAGCTTAACTCCAGGGGGCCTGAACACTGAAGCTTTCTTT
TRBD1,TRBV2,TRBJ2-1,once,CASAGTASYNEQFF,TGTGCCAGCGCCGGGACAGCCTCCTACAATGAGCAGTTCTTC
TRBD1,TRBV5-5,TRBJ1-5,many,CASSWTGSSNQPQHF,TGTGCCAGCAGTTGGACAGGGTCAAGCAATCAGCCCCAGCATTTT
TRBD1,TRBV20-1,TRBJ2-1,few,CSASGRDRDTEQFF,TGCAGTGCTAGTGGTCGGGACAGGGATACTGAGCAGTTCTTC
TRBD1,TRBV24-1,TRBJ1-3,-,CARGRQGASRVSGNTIYF,TGTGCCCGCGGTCGGCAGGGGGCGTCCAGGGTTTCGGGAAACACCATATATTTT
TRBD1,TRBV2,TRBJ1-5,-,CASSGTGVWGNQPQHF,TGTGCCAGCAGTGGGACAGGGGTTTGGGGCAATCAGCCCCAGCATTTT
-,TRBV7-3,TRBJ2-2,few,CASSRVLLGELFF,TGTGCCAGCAGCCGGGTTCTTCTCGGGGAGCTGTTTTTT
-,TRBV2,TRBJ1-6,-,CASVMDGTKSNSPLHF,TGTGCCAGCGTTATGGATGGGACTAAATCCAATTCACCCCTCCACTTT
-,TRBV14,TRBJ2-2,-,CASSQSSTGELFF,TGTGCCAGCAGCCAATCCAGCACCGGGGAGCTGTTTTTT
-,TRBV18,TRBJ1-1,once,CASSFPGGAFF,TGTGCCAGCTCATTCCCCGGGGGAGCTTTCTTT
-,TRBV19,TRBJ2-1,-,CASSILAVSYNEQFF,TGTGCCAGTAGTATATTAGCGGTCTCCTACAATGAGCAGTTCTTC
-,TRBV5-6,TRBJ2-5,-,CASSLVAEETQYF,TGTGCCAGCAGCTTGGTAGCGGAAGAGACCCAGTACTTC
-,TRBV6-5,TRBJ1-2,-,CASSYSKGNYGYTF,TGTGCCAGCAGTTACTCGAAGGGGAACTATGGCTACACCTTC
-,TRBV7-9,TRBJ1-1,-,CASSLTRNTEAFF,TGTGCCAGCAGCTTAACTCGGAACACTGAAGCTTTCTTT
TRBD1,TRBV28,TRBJ1-6,-,CASSSGQGLLRSPLHF,TGTGCCAGCAGCAGCGGACAGGGGCTGCTTCGTTCACCCCTCCACTTT
-,TRBV7-9,TRBJ2-7,-,CASSLTQLYEQYF,TGTGCCAGCAGCTTAACACAGTTATACGAGCAGTACTTC
TRBD1,TRBV7-2,TRBJ1-2,-,CASSSDRGPYGYTF,TGTGCCAGCAGCTCGGACAGGGGGCCCTATGGCTACACCTTC
TRBD1,TRBV11-2,TRBJ2-5,-,CASSLEGQRGGRETQYF,TGTGCCAGCAGCTTAGAGGGACAGAGAGGGGGTCGAGAGACCCAGTACTTC
TRBD1,TRBV6-5,TRBJ1-3,-,CASSSSGQLSGNTIYF,TGTGCCAGCAGTTCCTCGGGACAGCTCTCTGGAAACACCATATATTTT
-,TRBV7-2,TRBJ1-3,-,CASSSGLLGNTIYF,TGTGCCAGCAGCTCCGGACTTTTGGGAAACACCATATATTTT
-,TRBV2,TRBJ1-2,-,CASSEVPVEDGYTF,TGTGCCAGCAGTGAAGTTCCGGTGGAGGATGGCTACACCTTC
-,TRBV3-1/TRBV3-2,TRBJ1-1,-,CASSQAPGEAFF,TGTGCCAGCAGCCAAGCCCCGGGAGAAGCTTTCTTT